What follows are 20 T cell receptor beta chains derived from one specimen sequenced in a study of CD8 T cells in Susac syndrome. cDNA came from approximately 0.5 to 1 ug RNA primed by random hexamers. Each CDR3 protein gets one entry after TCRdb re-called the immunoSEQ multiplex PCR reads with MiXCR. The sample lists 200,000 to 300,000 distinct CDR3 sequences, 96% occurring once. Sequenced sample: CD4+ T cells from PBMCs. The receptor set was obtained from a human donor with Susac syndrome.

This chain's CDR3 is CASSLDWWDRGVNEQFF. For the CDR3, the DNA is TGTGCCAGCAGCTTAGATTGGTGGGACAGGGGCGTCAATGAGCAGTTCTTC. The chain combines TRBV11-2 with TRBJ2-1; 10 bases are a match to TRBD1. V dropped 0 bases and J dropped 6; count of bases not matched to a gene: 8. The CDR3 is made up of 17 amino acids. CDR1 SGHAT and CDR2 FQNNGV come from the germline V gene.

The chain couples TRBV7-9 to TRBJ1-2; 7 bases align to TRBD1. Germline V gives CDR1 SEHNR, CDR2 FQNEAQ (reference sequence). The trim removed 4 bases at V and 4 bases at J, leaving 3 bases unmatched. The CDR3 totals 13 residues. DNA for the CDR3: TGTGCCAGCAGCTCGGGACAGCGCTATGGCTACACCTTC. This codes for CASSSGQRYGYTF.

This clonotype was counted a few times. J is TRBJ1-4 and V is TRBV29-1, with 8 bases lining up with TRBD1. After removal of 3 bases from V and 6 bases from J, the junction contained 3 bases not matched to a gene. The CDR3 has 13 residues. Germline values: CDR1 SQVTM, CDR2 ANQGSEA. The CDR3 DNA reads TGCAGCGTTGAGGACAGGGAGGATGAAAAACTGTTTTTT. Translation gives CSVEDREDEKLFF.

V gene TRBV12-5 combines with J gene TRBJ1-2; TRBD1 matches 8 bases. J gave up 6 bases and V 1 base, and 7 bases lay outside the gene matches. This CDR3 region has 15 residues. Germline lookup yields CDR1 LGHNT and CDR2 FRNRAP. The CDR3: CASGLATGEADGYTF. CDR3 sequence (DNA): TGTGCTAGTGGTTTGGCGACAGGGGAAGCGGATGGCTACACCTTC.

This clonotype was seen only once. In DNA form, the CDR3 reads TGTGCCAGCAGCTTAGAACGGGGGGACCAGTACTTC. It yields the protein CASSLERGDQYF. This sequence joins TRBV7-9 and TRBJ2-5; 7 bases align to TRBD2. V lost 1 base, J lost 10 bases, and 3 bases stayed unmatched. Germline CDR1 reads SEHNR; CDR2 reads FQNEAQ (reference sequence). This CDR3 has 12 amino acids.

The J gene is TRBJ2-7, the V gene TRBV11-2; D gene unclear. V lost 3 bases and J lost 3, with 9 bases in between. The CDR3 length is 13 residues. Germline V lookup: CDR1 SGHAT, CDR2 FQNNGV. The CDR3 DNA follows: TGTGCCAGCAGCTTCTTACCAGGCTACGAGCAGTACTTC. Protein sequence: CASSFLPGYEQYF.

The chain is built from TRBV15 and TRBJ2-3, with D perhaps TRBD1 (6 bases). Between the trimmed V and J ends, which lost 4 bases and 10 bases, there was a span of 21 bases. Germline V CDR1 and CDR2: LNHNV, YYDKDF (reference sequence). The CDR3 contains 15 residues. The DNA of the CDR3 is TGTGCCACCAGCAACGAGCGGACAGCGAGAGGGGCGCAGTATTTT. It is translated as CATSNERTARGAQYF.

This rearrangement joins TRBV14 to TRBJ1-4; no definite D call. The CDR3 sequence is 14 residues long. Trimming took off 4 bases at V and 2 bases at J, with 8 bases between the two ends. Per the germline V gene, CDR1 is SGHDN and CDR2 is FVKESK. In nucleotides, the CDR3 is TGTGCCAGCAGCCGCTGGAGGACTAATGAAAAACTGTTTTTT. It yields the protein CASSRWRTNEKLFF.

V is TRBV4-1 and J is TRBJ1-5, with 9 bases fitting TRBD1. V shed 4 bases, J shed 3 bases, and the junction held 7 bases outside the gene matches. The CDR3 consists of 16 residues. Germline CDR1 is MGHRA and CDR2 is YSYEKL. The CDR3 here is CASSPTDRGNNQPQHF. CDR3 nucleotides: TGCGCCAGCAGCCCCACGGACAGGGGAAACAATCAGCCCCAGCATTTT.

This sequence joins TRBV9 and TRBJ2-7; D unclear. The CDR3 contains 12 residues. V lost 0 bases and J lost 5, with 6 bases in between. Germline V gene lookup returns CDR1 SGDLS and CDR2 YYNGEE. CDR3 DNA: TGTGCCAGCAGCGTAGGCGCCAACGAGCAGTACTTC. Translated: CASSVGANEQYF.

This clonotype was counted between two and nine times. CDR3 DNA: TGTGCCAGCAGTCGGACTAGCGGCTACGAGCAGTACTTC. This sequence encodes CASSRTSGYEQYF. The V call is TRBV2, the J call TRBJ2-7; the match to TRBD2 covers 10 bases. Losses at the gene ends were 5 bases for V and 3 bases for J; bases not matched to a gene: 1. The germline CDR1 and CDR2 sequences are SNHLY and FYNNEI. The CDR3 has 13 amino acids.

The chain couples TRBV5-1 to TRBJ1-2; D call uncertain. The CDR3 extends over 14 amino acids. The germline gives CDR1 SGHRS, CDR2 YFSETQ. V gave up 2 bases and J gave up 2 bases, with 10 bases separating them. CDR3 nucleotide sequence: TGCGCCAGCAGCTTCGCTTCCCGGAACTATGGCTACACCTTC. Residues: CASSFASRNYGYTF.

This clonotype has a single count. This chain connects TRBV27 to TRBJ2-7; the D is unclear. Trimming pared 4 bases from V and 4 bases from J, leaving 20 bases between. CDR3 length equals 16 residues. Germline loops: CDR1 MNHEY, CDR2 SMNVEV (reference sequence). CDR3 DNA sequence: TGTGCCAGCAGTTCCCGTGAACCGAGTAGCTATTACGAGCAGTACTTC. Its translation is CASSSREPSSYYEQYF.

The chain is built from TRBV4-2 and TRBJ2-1; 9 positions match TRBD1. V was pared by 0 bases and J by 14 bases, with 8 bases of the junction left unmatched. This CDR3 is 14 amino acids long. CDR1 is LGHNA and CDR2 is YNFKEQ in the germline V gene. CDR3 in amino acids: CASSQDLWGTGKFF. As DNA, the CDR3 is TGTGCCAGCAGCCAAGATCTATGGGGGACAGGGAAGTTCTTC.

V usage is TRBV25-1 and J usage is TRBJ2-1; the match to TRBD2 covers 11 bases. The V segment lost 10 bases and the J segment 9 bases; nucleotides outside the gene matches: 17. CDR1 and CDR2 (germline): MGHDK, SYGVNS. This CDR3 has 16 amino acids. The CDR3 DNA reads TGTGCCACTGGGACTAGCGGCAGCAAGAGGAGCGGTGAGCAGTTCTTC. This gives the protein CATGTSGSKRSGEQFF.

This CDR3 reads CASSATPPYNEQFF. CDR3 coding DNA: TGTGCCAGCAGTGCGACCCCTCCGTACAATGAGCAGTTCTTC. V usage is TRBV2 and J usage is TRBJ2-1; D remains unclear. Germline CDR1 is SNHLY and CDR2 is FYNNEI. The CDR3 totals 14 residues. Trimming took 4 bases from V and 4 from J, leaving 11 bases between them.

V gene TRBV11-1 combines with J gene TRBJ2-1; D remains ambiguous. Germline-derived CDR1 and CDR2 are SGHAT and FQDESV (reference sequence). Trimming removed 0 bases from V and 7 bases from J, with 13 bases in between. The CDR3 is 15 amino acids. The CDR3, as DNA: TGTGCCAGCAGCTTAGCGGCCCCTTACGGGAATGAGCAGTTCTTC. It is translated as CASSLAAPYGNEQFF.

The chain employs TRBV30 and TRBJ2-1; D remains unclear. With 4 bases removed from V and 1 base from J, the gap between germline ends came to 5 bases. This CDR3 has 12 residues. Germline CDR1 reads GTSNPN; CDR2 reads SVGIG (reference sequence). The CDR3 sequence is CAWTMSYNEQFF. The DNA for the CDR3 is TGTGCCTGGACCATGTCCTACAATGAGCAGTTCTTC. The variable domain in full, with the rest retrieved from reference TRBV30 and TRBJ2-1, is SQTIHQWPATLVQPVGSPLSLECTVEGTSNPNLYWYRQAAGRGLQLLFYSVGIGQISSEVPQNLSASRPQDRQFILSSKKLLLSDSGFYLCAWTMSYNEQFFGPGTRLTVL.

As to this clonotype: One end of the junction fails to match germline, which may point to a read error. The rearrangement joins TRBV7-7 to TRBJ1-5; unclear D gene. The germline CDR1 and CDR2 sequences are SSHAT and FNYEAQ (reference sequence). CDR3 length: 13 amino acids. CDR3 in amino acids: CASSLAQDQPQHF. Written as DNA, the CDR3 is TGTGCTAGCAGCTTGGCGCAGGATCAGCCCCAGCATTTT.

The chain combines TRBV20-1 with TRBJ2-5; D remains unclear. Trimming took off 6 bases at V and 9 bases at J, with 11 bases between the two ends. The CDR3 has 10 residues. Germline V gene sequence: CDR1 DFQATT, CDR2 SNEGSKA (reference sequence). The DNA of the CDR3 is TGCAGTGCGCTCGCCCGGGCCCAGTACTTC. It is translated as CSALARAQYF.